Below are 28 T cell receptor beta chains sequenced from a single sample in a study of blood T cell repertoires in COVID-19. Clones were sequenced by immunoSEQ multiplex PCR, and TCRdb holds only the in-frame ones, with some missing. The profile covers almost 250,000 clones, with 86% appearing a single time and 1.5% to 2% taken by the ten largest. Sequenced sample: peripheral blood. The receptors originated from a woman aged 55-69 years who had recovered from COVID-19.

The chain uses TRBV7-2 and TRBJ2-1, with 11 bases fitting TRBD2. Trimming removed 1 base from V and 6 bases from J; junction bases left unmatched: 8. The CDR3 contains 17 residues. Germline V gene sequence: CDR1 SGHTA, CDR2 FQGNSA. CDR3 amino acids: CASSLVGTSGGFNEQFF. Here the CDR3 DNA reads TGTGCCAGCAGCTTAGTGGGGACTAGCGGTGGGTTCAATGAGCAGTTCTTC.

This chain connects TRBV25-1 to TRBJ2-5; TRBD1 is a possible D gene (6 bases). V dropped 4 bases and J dropped 3 bases, with 12 bases sitting between them. The CDR3 totals 14 residues. The germline V gene encodes CDR1 MGHDK and CDR2 SYGVNS. The DNA of the CDR3 is TGTGCCAGCAGTGTTGACAGGATTAAAGAGACCCAGTACTTC. Protein sequence: CASSVDRIKETQYF.

V gene TRBV19 combines with J gene TRBJ2-1; TRBD2 aligns across 9 bases. J lost 8 bases, V lost 0 bases, and 14 bases had no gene match. In germline, CDR1 is LNHDA, CDR2 SQIVND (reference sequence). This CDR3 comprises 18 residues. The CDR3, as DNA: TGTGCCAGTAGTATAGATCATCCGGGACTAGCATTCCGTGATGAGCAGTTCTTC. Amino acid sequence: CASSIDHPGLAFRDEQFF.

The chain couples TRBV5-6 to TRBJ2-2; D uncertain. From germline, CDR1 is SGHDT and CDR2 YYEEEE. Trimming took off 1 base at V and 3 bases at J, with 10 bases between the two ends. This CDR3 contains 15 residues. Written as DNA, the CDR3 is TGTGCCAGCAGCTTGTCAGAGGAGTACACCGGGGAGCTGTTTTTT. It translates to CASSLSEEYTGELFF.

The V call is TRBV7-2, the J call TRBJ1-6; 9 nucleotides agree with TRBD1. Germline CDR1 is SGHTA and CDR2 is FQGNSA. There are 14 residues in the CDR3. The V gene end was trimmed by 5 bases and the J gene end by 8 bases; junction bases not matched to a gene: 4. This chain's CDR3 is CASSVDRGYSPLHF. CDR3 coding DNA: TGTGCCAGCAGCGTTGACAGGGGGTATTCACCCCTCCACTTT.

The V and J genes are TRBV28 and TRBJ2-5; 10 nucleotides align to TRBD1. This CDR3 is 14 amino acids long. Germline values: CDR1 MDHEN, CDR2 SYDVKM. V gave up 8 bases and J gave up 5 bases; unmatched junction bases: 8. The chain's CDR3 is CASGGTGAGETQYF. In nucleotides, the CDR3 is TGTGCCAGCGGGGGGACAGGGGCCGGGGAGACCCAGTACTTC. The full variable domain, in which reference TRBV28 and TRBJ2-5 provide the parts outside the CDR3, is DVKVTQSSRYLVKRTGEKVFLECVQDMDHENMFWYRQDPGLGLRLIYFSYDVKMKEKGDIPEGYSVSREKKERFSLILESASTNQTSMYLCASGGTGAGETQYFGPGTRLLVL.

The V call is TRBV5-1, the J call TRBJ1-4; D is perhaps TRBD1 (5 bases). The germline gives CDR1 SGHRS, CDR2 YFSETQ. V was clipped by 0 bases and J by 8 bases, with 8 bases between them. This CDR3 contains 13 residues. CDR3: CASSLVDSEKLFF. CDR3 DNA sequence: TGCGCCAGCAGCTTGGTCGACAGCGAAAAACTGTTTTTT. Looking up the rest from reference TRBV5-1 and TRBJ1-4 gives the full variable domain: KAGVTQTPRYLIKTRGQQVTLSCSPISGHRSVSWYQQTPGQGLQFLFEYFSETQRNKGNFPGRFSGRQFSNSRSEMNVSTLELGDSALYLCASSLVDSEKLFFGSGTQLSVL.

This clone occurred once. The V and J genes are TRBV7-2 and TRBJ2-4; 8 bases map to TRBD2. V dropped 5 bases and J dropped 1; count of bases not matched to a gene: 4. The length of the CDR3 is 15 residues. Germline V CDR1 and CDR2: SGHTA, FQGNSA. CDR3 nucleotides: TGTGCCAGCAGCCCCGGGGGGGGCGCCAAAAACATTCAGTACTTC. This codes for CASSPGGGAKNIQYF.

The rearrangement links TRBV4-1 to TRBJ1-3, with TRBD1 identical over 9 bases. CDR1 and CDR2 (germline): MGHRA, YSYEKL. The CDR3 is 15 amino acids. Trimming took 3 bases from V and 7 from J; bases not matched to a gene: 7. CDR3 DNA sequence: TGCGCCAGCAGCCATACAGGGGGCTACGGGAACACCATATATTTT. Its translation: CASSHTGGYGNTIYF.

The chain is built from TRBV6-5 and TRBJ2-7, with 10 nucleotides matching TRBD2. After removal of 6 bases from V and 6 bases from J, the junction contained 11 bases not matched to a gene. Germline CDR1 MNHEY, CDR2 SVGAGI. The CDR3 loop spans 15 amino acids. CDR3 bases: TGTGCCAGCAGCCTTAGCGGGGGGACTCTAGGCGAGCAGTACTTC. Amino acids: CASSLSGGTLGEQYF.

CDR3 region: CASSPPPRDINWVVEQYF. The CDR3 nucleotides are TGTGCCAGCAGTCCGCCTCCTCGCGACATCAATTGGGTAGTCGAGCAGTACTTC. The chain uses TRBV28 and TRBJ2-7; D is unclear. The CDR3 extends over 18 amino acids. V dropped 5 bases and J dropped 6 bases, with 29 bases sitting between them. Germline CDR1 reads MDHEN; CDR2 reads SYDVKM.

V usage is TRBV28 and J usage is TRBJ2-7; 9 bases map to TRBD1. The J segment lost 5 bases and the V segment lost 5 bases, leaving 7 bases of the junction unmatched. CDR1 MDHEN and CDR2 SYDVKM come from the germline V gene. The CDR3 loop spans 14 amino acids. The CDR3 nucleotides are TGTGCCAGCAGTCCGGGACAGGGTTTCCACGAGCAGTACTTC. As protein: CASSPGQGFHEQYF.

This sequence joins TRBV14 and TRBJ1-1; maybe TRBD1 (5 bases). The CDR3 is 16 residues long. Germline-derived CDR1 and CDR2 are SGHDN and FVKESK. The ends were cut back, 4 bases at V and 1 base at J, with 16 bases in the middle. The CDR3 nucleotides are TGTGCCAGCAGCCCCGCCACAATAAGGGGGAACACTGAAGCTTTCTTT. It specifies CASSPATIRGNTEAFF.

The chain joins TRBV14 to TRBJ2-2, with 11 bases aligning to TRBD2. J was trimmed by 5 bases and V by 4 bases; bases with no gene match: 6. In germline, CDR1 is SGHDN, CDR2 FVKESK. The CDR3 runs to 16 residues. The CDR3 region is CASSRRLAGYTGELFF. The CDR3 coding sequence is TGTGCCAGCAGCCGCCGACTAGCGGGGTATACCGGGGAGCTGTTTTTT.

This rearrangement joins TRBV10-3 to TRBJ1-6; D is perhaps TRBD1 (6 bases). Trimming removed 4 bases at V and 8 bases at J, with 15 bases between. Germline V gene data show CDR1 as ENHRY and CDR2 as SYGVKD. This CDR3 spans 15 amino acids. The CDR3 DNA reads as TGTGCCATCAGTGGGGGGGCAGCGGGGTATTCACCCCTCCACTTT. This sequence encodes CAISGGAAGYSPLHF.

The V call is TRBV19, the J call TRBJ2-2; D ambiguous. Trimming pared 7 bases from V and 5 bases from J, leaving 17 bases between. The germline V gene has CDR1 LNHDA and CDR2 SQIVND (reference sequence). The CDR3 covers 15 residues. The CDR3 coding sequence is TGTGCCAGTACCCGAGAGGTGGTGTGGACCGGGGAGCTGTTTTTT. Its translation is CASTREVVWTGELFF.

J is TRBJ2-7 and V is TRBV20-1; D is uncertain. This CDR3 has 11 amino acids. Between the trimmed V and J ends, which lost 2 bases and 5 bases, there was a span of 7 bases. The germline gives CDR1 DFQATT, CDR2 SNEGSKA (reference sequence). The CDR3 reads CSARLVDEQYF. CDR3 coding DNA: TGCAGTGCTAGACTAGTGGACGAGCAGTACTTC.

This clone was observed once. The genes are TRBV4-3 and TRBJ1-4; D is unclear. V lost 1 base to trimming and J lost 5 bases, with 11 bases between them. This CDR3 region has 15 residues. The germline V gene encodes CDR1 LGHNA and CDR2 YSLEER. The CDR3 bases are TGCGCCAGCAGCCAAGGGGCAGCTCAAAATGAAAAACTGTTTTTT. Its protein is CASSQGAAQNEKLFF.

V gene TRBV3-1 (or the pseudogene TRBV3-2) combines with J gene TRBJ2-5; TRBD1 matches 8 bases. This CDR3 region has 18 residues. Germline-derived CDR1 and CDR2 are LGHDT and YNNKEL (reference sequence). V was pared by 1 base and J by 4 bases, with 14 bases of the junction left unmatched. The CDR3 sequence: CASSQGFSVTGELETQYF. CDR3 sequence (DNA): TGTGCCAGCAGCCAAGGTTTCTCCGTGACAGGGGAGTTAGAGACCCAGTACTTC.

This clone has just one count. This chain uses TRBV2 with TRBJ2-5; weak D call: TRBD2 (6 bases). CDR1 and CDR2 (germline): SNHLY, FYNNEI. With 4 bases removed from V and 1 base from J, the gap between germline ends came to 19 bases. This CDR3 is built from 17 residues. The CDR3 loop is CASSGPRGGGFQETQYF. CDR3 DNA sequence: TGTGCCAGCAGTGGCCCCCGGGGTGGGGGGTTCCAAGAGACCCAGTACTTC.

This chain joins TRBV4-2 and TRBJ1-6; D gene uncertain. Germline V gives CDR1 LGHNA, CDR2 YNFKEQ. With 1 base removed from V and 9 bases from J, the gap between germline ends came to 7 bases. This CDR3 is built from 13 residues. The CDR3 loop is CASSQGSVSPLHF. DNA for the CDR3: TGTGCCAGCAGCCAAGGGTCGGTTTCACCCCTCCACTTT.

This rearrangement joins TRBV21-1 to TRBJ2-7; no check of the table's D call, TRBD1, against the DNA was made. TRBV21-1 is recorded as a pseudogene. CDR3 size: 15 residues. CDR3 DNA: TGTGCCAGCAGCCGGGGACAGGGGGTTTTGGACGAGCAGTACTTC. Amino acid sequence: CASSRGQGVLDEQYF.

This chain links TRBV7-9 with TRBJ2-2, with D possibly being TRBD2 (6 bases). Trimming left V 4 bases short and J 7 bases short, with 19 bases between. In germline, CDR1 is SEHNR, CDR2 FQNEAQ (reference sequence). The CDR3 is 16 residues long. The CDR3 nucleotides read TGTGCCAGCAGCTCCGGGTGGGCCGAGGGAGGCGGGGAGCTGTTTTTT. This gives the protein CASSSGWAEGGGELFF.

This chain links TRBV5-1 with TRBJ1-2, with D maybe TRBD1 (5 bases). The CDR3 has 16 residues. Trimming took off 2 bases at V and 1 base at J, with 15 bases between the two ends. In germline, CDR1 is SGHRS, CDR2 YFSETQ. This chain's CDR3 is CASSFRAAPLNYGYTF. CDR3 bases: TGCGCCAGCAGCTTCAGGGCCGCCCCTCTTAACTATGGCTACACCTTC.

This chain joins TRBV12-3 or TRBV12-4 and TRBJ2-7; TRBD2 might be the D (6 bases). With 8 bases removed from V and 1 base from J, the gap between germline ends came to 12 bases. The CDR3 contains 13 residues. The CDR3 is CASGRDFSYEQYF. CDR3 nucleotide sequence: TGTGCCAGCGGCCGGGACTTTTCCTACGAGCAGTACTTC.

The gene calls are TRBV7-3 and TRBJ1-1, with 9 bases lining up with TRBD1. Trimming removed 5 bases from V and 11 bases from J; junction bases left unmatched: 12. The germline CDR1 and CDR2 sequences are SGHTA and FQGTGA. This CDR3 contains 14 residues. This CDR3 is CASSHSGGQGLAFF. CDR3 nucleotides: TGTGCCAGCAGCCATTCAGGGGGACAGGGCTTGGCTTTCTTT.

This clone is a singleton in its sample. The V and J genes are TRBV18 and TRBJ2-1; TRBD2 matches at 11 bases. Germline CDR1 and CDR2: KGHSH and LQKENI. J was trimmed by 8 bases and V by 8 bases; bases with no gene match: 8. CDR3 length: 14 residues. The CDR3 coding sequence is TGTGCCAGCACCTTTAGCGGGGGGGACGATGAGCAGTTCTTC. As protein: CASTFSGGDDEQFF.

The chain uses TRBV28 and TRBJ2-7, with TRBD1 identical over 7 bases. Germline V gene data show CDR1 as MDHEN and CDR2 as SYDVKM. The V gene end was trimmed by 3 bases and the J gene end by 7 bases; junction bases not matched to a gene: 6. The CDR3 is 13 amino acids. The chain's CDR3 is CASSLDRTQEQYF. The CDR3 bases are TGTGCCAGCAGTTTGGACAGGACGCAGGAGCAGTACTTC. Together with reference TRBV28 and TRBJ2-7, the CDR3 gives the full variable domain: DVKVTQSSRYLVKRTGEKVFLECVQDMDHENMFWYRQDPGLGLRLIYFSYDVKMKEKGDIPEGYSVSREKKERFSLILESASTNQTSMYLCASSLDRTQEQYFGPGTRLTVT.